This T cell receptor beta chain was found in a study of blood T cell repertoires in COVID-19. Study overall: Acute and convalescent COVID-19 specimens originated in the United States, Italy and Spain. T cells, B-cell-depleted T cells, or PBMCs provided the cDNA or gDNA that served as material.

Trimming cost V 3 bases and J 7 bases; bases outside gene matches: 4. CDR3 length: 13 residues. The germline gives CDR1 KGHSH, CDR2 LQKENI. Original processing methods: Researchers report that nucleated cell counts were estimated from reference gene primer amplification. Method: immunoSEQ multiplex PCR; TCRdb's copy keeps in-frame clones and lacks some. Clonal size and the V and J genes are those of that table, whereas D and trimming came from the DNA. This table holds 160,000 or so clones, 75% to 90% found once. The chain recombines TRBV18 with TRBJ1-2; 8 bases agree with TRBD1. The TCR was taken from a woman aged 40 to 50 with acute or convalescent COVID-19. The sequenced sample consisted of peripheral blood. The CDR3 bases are TGTGCCAGCTCACCCGGACAGGGTGTTGGCTACACCTTC. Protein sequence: CASSPGQGVGYTF.